Below are 27 T cell receptor beta chains sequenced from a single sample in a study of spatial heterogeneity in lung cancer (dated by TCRdb to the late 2010s). Per the publication, the time point label means: blood at routine non-recurrence follow-up after resection. Whole RNA extracted from tumor and nontumor lung tissue, or from cryopreserved PBMC samples, was used for TCR sequencing without cell sorting. Library preparation used 5' RACE. These reads were obtained on a NextSeq 500. TCRdb reprocessing: public reads trimmed at Q25 with fastp, clones called with MiXCR, in-frame beta chains kept. Each CDR3 protein gets just one entry, which takes the most common genes and DNA from the rows behind it. This sample gives around 27,000 distinct CDR3 sequences in total; about 5.6% of them show up just once. In total, the top ten clones hold approximately 20% of the sample. This specimen consisted of PBMCs, obtained at follow-up. These receptors were obtained from a male donor with early-stage non-small cell lung cancer.

This clonotype was observed many times. The rearrangement uses TRBV2 and TRBJ2-1; 11 bases align to TRBD2. The germline gives CDR1 SNHLY, CDR2 FYNNEI. The CDR3 runs 16 residues. V lost 2 bases and J lost 6; bases outside the gene matches: 6. CDR3 DNA: TGTGCCAGCAGTGAACACGTACTAGCGGGAGCCAATGAGCAGTTCTTC. It codes for CASSEHVLAGANEQFF.

This chain links TRBV6-5 with TRBJ2-7; the D gene could be TRBD1 or TRBD2 (5 bases each). Deletions cut 7 bases from V and 0 bases from J, with 13 bases between. Germline V gene sequence: CDR1 MNHEY, CDR2 SVGAGI. This CDR3 has 14 amino acids. CDR3 nucleotide sequence: TGTGCCAGCACCCCGGGACGGAGCTCCTACGAGCAGTACTTC. This gives the protein CASTPGRSSYEQYF.

About this clonotype itself: Being one base from a much bigger clone, this may be a read error. The V call is TRBV29-1, the J call TRBJ1-1; the D is unclear. The V and J ends lost 7 bases and 6 bases respectively, with 18 bases between them. Germline V gene sequence: CDR1 SQVTM, CDR2 ANQGSEA. This CDR3 has 13 residues. CDR3 DNA: TGCAGCGGTACCAAGTTGGGCGTCTCTGAAGCTTTCTTT. As protein: CSGTKLGVSEAFF.

This clonotype was seen a few times. This rearrangement joins TRBV6-5 to TRBJ2-1, with TRBD1 identical over 10 bases. CDR3 size: 15 residues. Losses at the gene ends were 2 bases for V and 10 bases for J; bases not matched to a gene: 8. Germline V gene sequence: CDR1 MNHEY, CDR2 SVGAGI. The chain's CDR3 is CASSYQRDRGSEQFF. Written as DNA, the CDR3 is TGTGCCAGCAGTTACCAACGGGACAGGGGTTCGGAGCAGTTCTTC.

The sample holds many counts of this clonotype. V and J are TRBV7-9 and TRBJ1-5, with unresolved D. Between the trimmed V and J ends, which lost 1 base and 6 bases, there was a span of 4 bases. Germline assignment: CDR1 SEHNR and CDR2 FQNEAQ (reference sequence). The CDR3 loop spans 12 amino acids. The CDR3: CASSLGVQPQHF. The CDR3 DNA sequence: TGTGCCAGCAGCTTAGGGGTTCAGCCCCAGCATTTT.

This clonotype was recorded at least ten times. V usage is TRBV27 and J usage is TRBJ2-7, with a possible D match to TRBD1 (6 bases). V shed 10 bases and J shed 2 bases, with 15 bases lying between them. This CDR3 comprises 13 residues. The germline V gene encodes CDR1 MNHEY and CDR2 SMNVEV (reference sequence). CDR3 loop: CATGTSPTYEQYV. In DNA, the CDR3 is TGTGCCACCGGGACATCACCTACCTACGAGCAGTACGTC.

This clonotype was found many times. The V gene is TRBV7-6, the J gene TRBJ1-1; D remains unclear. CDR3 length equals 13 residues. V was trimmed by 6 bases and J by 3 bases, leaving 11 bases between them. Germline assignment: CDR1 SGHVS and CDR2 FNYEAQ. In DNA form, the CDR3 reads TGTGCCAGCAGTTTCCAGTCCTACACTGAAGCTTTCTTT. Its translation is CASSFQSYTEAFF.

In this sample, this clonotype turned up many times. CDR3 amino acids: CASSYASGRETQYF. As DNA, the CDR3 is TGTGCCAGCAGTTACGCTAGCGGGAGGGAGACCCAGTACTTC. V gene TRBV6-2 or TRBV6-3 combines with J gene TRBJ2-5; 11 bases align to TRBD2. Germline V gene lookup returns CDR1 MNHEY and CDR2 SVGEGT. This CDR3 comprises 14 residues. V lost 2 bases and J lost 5; bases outside the gene matches: 1.

J is TRBJ2-3 and V is TRBV12-3 or TRBV12-4; 10 nucleotides line up with TRBD2. The CDR3 contains 14 residues. The V segment lost 5 bases and the J segment 6 bases; nucleotides outside the gene matches: 5. The CDR3 region is CASSPWTSGDTQYF. The CDR3 nucleotides are TGTGCCAGCAGTCCATGGACTAGCGGTGATACGCAGTATTTT.

This clonotype was picked up many times. V and J are TRBV10-3 and TRBJ1-1; D gene uncertain. From germline, CDR1 is ENHRY and CDR2 SYGVKD. The CDR3 sequence is 13 residues long. V lost 5 bases, J lost 0 bases, and 7 bases lay in between. CDR3 nucleotide sequence: TGTGCCATCAGTACGGTTATGAACACTGAAGCTTTCTTT. As protein: CAISTVMNTEAFF.

This clonotype was seen ten or more times. V and J are TRBV6-5 and TRBJ2-1; a weak D match, TRBD2 (6 bases). The CDR3 has 15 residues. Trimming pared 3 bases from V and 7 bases from J, leaving 16 bases between. The germline V gene encodes CDR1 MNHEY and CDR2 SVGAGI. This CDR3 reads CASSYGGPRRNEQFF. CDR3 sequence (DNA): TGTGCCAGCAGTTATGGAGGGCCCCGGAGAAATGAGCAGTTCTTC.

This clonotype was observed at least ten times. The J gene is TRBJ2-3, the V gene TRBV2; possibly TRBD1 for D (5 bases). The CDR3 is 14 residues long. Trimming took off 7 bases at V and 2 bases at J, with 13 bases between the two ends. Per the germline V gene, CDR1 is SNHLY and CDR2 is FYNNEI. CDR3 DNA: TGTGCCAGCACTAGTCAGGGTTACACAGATACGCAGTATTTT. Translating gives CASTSQGYTDTQYF.

This clonotype was recorded many times. The chain employs TRBV7-6 and TRBJ1-2, with D perhaps matching TRBD1 (6 bases). The CDR3 totals 14 residues. CDR1 and CDR2 from the germline V gene are SGHVS and FNYEAQ. V was trimmed by 3 bases and J by 4 bases, leaving 12 bases between them. CDR3 sequence (DNA): TGTGCCAGCAGCTTGACGGGGGCAGGCTATGGCTACACCTTC. Amino acids: CASSLTGAGYGYTF.

The table lists this clonotype with many counts. The V gene is TRBV24-1, the J gene TRBJ2-6, with D unresolved. The ends were cut back, 5 bases at V and 0 bases at J, with 16 bases in the middle. In germline, CDR1 is KGHDR, CDR2 SFDVKD. The CDR3 is 18 amino acids. The CDR3 here is CATSAADGTSSGANVLTF. CDR3 nucleotides: TGTGCCACCAGTGCTGCGGACGGCACGAGCTCTGGGGCCAACGTCCTGACTTTC.

The V call is TRBV6-5, the J call TRBJ2-1; the D is unclear. The CDR3 is made up of 14 amino acids. With 2 bases removed from V and 7 bases from J, the gap between germline ends came to 12 bases. CDR1 is MNHEY, CDR2 SVGAGI, per germline. The CDR3 protein is CASSYNPDLNEQFF. The CDR3 nucleotides are TGTGCCAGCAGTTACAACCCGGATCTAAATGAGCAGTTCTTC.

In its sample, this clonotype was seen many times. The J gene is TRBJ1-2, the V gene TRBV27; possible D gene TRBD1, 5 bases. The germline gives CDR1 MNHEY, CDR2 SMNVEV (reference sequence). The CDR3 is 12 residues long. The V end lost 6 bases, the J end lost 8 bases, and 13 bases lay between the germline ends. CDR3 in amino acids: CASRQDNEGYTF. DNA for the CDR3: TGTGCCAGCAGACAGGACAACGAGGGCTACACCTTC.

This clonotype was detected many times. The chain combines TRBV12-3 or TRBV12-4 with TRBJ1-1; 8 bases are a match to TRBD1. Trimming took 6 bases from V and 1 from J; bases not matched to a gene: 4. This CDR3 has 14 amino acids. DNA for the CDR3: TGTGCCAGCAGCTCCGGGACAGGGAACACTGAAGCTTTCTTT. This translates into CASSSGTGNTEAFF.

This clonotype showed up just a few times. The CDR3 is CASSQERTASEAFF. CDR3 in DNA: TGTGCCAGCAGCCAAGAACGGACCGCTTCTGAAGCTTTCTTT. The rearrangement links TRBV14 to TRBJ1-1; D is undetermined. V dropped 0 bases and J dropped 6 bases, with 11 bases sitting between them. The CDR3 consists of 14 residues. CDR1 is SGHDN, CDR2 FVKESK, per germline. The full variable domain, in which reference TRBV14 and TRBJ1-1 provide the parts outside the CDR3, is EAGVTQFPSHSVIEKGQTVTLRCDPISGHDNLYWYRRVMGKEIKFLLHFVKESKQDESGMPNNRFLAERTGGTYSTLKVQPAELEDSGVYFCASSQERTASEAFFGQGTRLTVV.

This clonotype was seen repeatedly, ten times or more. This chain links TRBV18 with TRBJ1-1, with 12 positions matching TRBD1. Germline V lookup: CDR1 KGHSH, CDR2 LQKENI. The CDR3 is 14 residues long. V gave up 3 bases and J gave up 6 bases; unmatched junction bases: 2. DNA of the CDR3: TGTGCCAGCTCACCCTGGGACAGGGGGCCTGAAGCTTTCTTT. Its translation: CASSPWDRGPEAFF.

This clonotype appeared many times. The chain uses TRBV7-2 and TRBJ2-2, with 9 bases fitting TRBD2. CDR1 SGHTA and CDR2 FQGNSA come from the germline V gene. The CDR3 consists of 15 residues. V gave up 2 bases and J gave up 7 bases; unmatched junction bases: 5. This chain's CDR3 is CASSLQAGGVGELFF. DNA of the CDR3: TGTGCCAGCAGCTTACAGGCGGGAGGGGTCGGGGAGCTGTTTTTT.

This clonotype has more than one count but fewer than ten. V is TRBV6-5 and J is TRBJ2-1, with D possibly TRBD2 on 6 matching bases. The CDR3 is 15 amino acids. Germline V gene lookup returns CDR1 MNHEY and CDR2 SVGAGI. V lost 2 bases and J lost 11, with 19 bases in between. Written as DNA, the CDR3 is TGTGCCAGCAGTTACCCAGGGACTGGCTTCGTGCAGCAGTTCTTC. Translating it yields CASSYPGTGFVQQFF.

Ten or more counts support this clonotype. The chain uses TRBV7-9 and TRBJ1-1; 8 bases are shared with TRBD1. The CDR3 has 17 amino acids. Trimming removed 4 bases from V and 4 bases from J; junction bases left unmatched: 14. Germline-derived CDR1 and CDR2 are SEHNR and FQNEAQ (reference sequence). The CDR3 sequence: CASSSLAEDRAGTEAFF. In DNA, the CDR3 is TGTGCCAGCAGCTCCCTCGCCGAGGACAGGGCGGGCACTGAAGCTTTCTTT.

At least ten counts were recorded for this clonotype. This rearrangement joins TRBV19 to TRBJ1-5, with no clear D. CDR1 is LNHDA and CDR2 is SQIVND in the germline V gene (reference sequence). V was pared by 3 bases and J by 7 bases, with 7 bases between. CDR3 length equals 12 residues. The CDR3 loop reads CASSISTQPQHF. As DNA, the CDR3 is TGTGCCAGTAGTATTTCAACGCAGCCCCAGCATTTT.

There are many counts of this clonotype. The CDR3 nucleotides are TGTGCCAGCAGCTCAGGCTCCTACAATGAGCAGTTCTTC. Its protein product is CASSSGSYNEQFF. The chain uses TRBV5-5 and TRBJ2-1, with no clear D. This CDR3 spans 13 amino acids. CDR1 and CDR2 from the germline V gene are SGHKS and YYEKEE (reference sequence). The V end was cut by 3 bases, the J end by 0 bases, with 4 bases between.

This clonotype was seen ten or more times. The chain uses TRBV10-3 and TRBJ2-3; a weak D match, TRBD2 (6 bases). This CDR3 comprises 13 residues. Germline V gene data show CDR1 as ENHRY and CDR2 as SYGVKD. Trimming took off 6 bases at V and 1 base at J, with 8 bases between the two ends. Here the CDR3 reads CAIRPGGTDTQYF. In DNA, the CDR3 is TGTGCCATCAGACCGGGGGGCACAGATACGCAGTATTTT.

V gene TRBV29-1 combines with J gene TRBJ2-7; 9 bases are a match to TRBD1. J was trimmed by 6 bases and V by 7 bases; bases with no gene match: 7. Germline V gene data show CDR1 as SQVTM and CDR2 as ANQGSEA. The CDR3 extends over 12 amino acids. The CDR3 DNA sequence: TGCAGCGCCGGGGACAGGGAATTCGAGCAGTACTTC. Translated, it gives CSAGDREFEQYF.

This clonotype was observed a handful of times. The chain links TRBV5-1 to TRBJ2-6, with a tentative D call TRBD2 (5 bases). Germline V gene lookup returns CDR1 SGHRS and CDR2 YFSETQ. V dropped 1 base and J dropped 3 bases, with 11 bases sitting between them. The CDR3 has 16 residues. CDR3 in amino acids: CASSLSGPDGANVLTF. The DNA of the CDR3 is TGCGCCAGCAGCTTGAGCGGCCCGGATGGGGCCAACGTCCTGACTTTC.